These 16 T cell receptor beta chains were sequenced from one sample in a study of blood T cell repertoires in COVID-19. The method was immunoSEQ multiplex PCR; TCRdb's version includes in-frame clones alone and lacks a portion of them. The sample includes 200,000 to 300,000 clones, 75% to 85% of them seen just once. Sequencing was carried out using PBMCs or T cells enriched from blood (not recorded which). Receptor source: a woman in her fifties or sixties with acute COVID-19.

V is TRBV5-1 and J is TRBJ1-6; 10 bases are a match to TRBD1. This CDR3 is built from 16 residues. The V and J ends lost 2 bases and 6 bases, in that order; junction bases with no gene match: 5. Germline V gene lookup returns CDR1 SGHRS and CDR2 YFSETQ. This chain's CDR3 is CASSLDRDRGNSPLHF. CDR3 sequence (DNA): TGCGCCAGCAGCTTAGACCGGGACAGGGGTAATTCACCCCTCCACTTT.

The chain carries TRBV20-1 and TRBJ1-2, with 7 bases that match TRBD1. The CDR3 totals 9 residues. Germline loops: CDR1 DFQATT, CDR2 SNEGSKA (reference sequence). This chain's CDR3 is CKPRQGDTF. The CDR3 coding sequence is TGCAAACCTCGACAGGGTGATACCTTC.

This chain links TRBV27 with TRBJ2-1; 9 nucleotides match TRBD1. Germline V gene lookup returns CDR1 MNHEY and CDR2 SMNVEV (reference sequence). This CDR3 contains 14 residues. Unmatched junction bases numbered 6, after V lost 5 bases and J lost 7 bases. CDR3 protein: CASSGQGLPNEQFF. The CDR3 DNA sequence: TGTGCCAGCAGTGGACAGGGGTTGCCTAATGAGCAGTTCTTC.

The chain uses TRBV4-3 and TRBJ2-7; 9 nucleotides align to TRBD1. Germline-derived CDR1 and CDR2 are LGHNA and YSLEER. The CDR3 loop spans 15 amino acids. Losses at the gene ends were 4 bases for V and 4 bases for J; bases not matched to a gene: 8. The CDR3 region is CASSLEDRGGYEQYF. The DNA of the CDR3 is TGCGCCAGCAGCCTGGAGGACAGGGGAGGTTACGAGCAGTACTTC.

This clone has more than one count but fewer than ten. The chain carries TRBV5-1 and TRBJ1-1; no clear D gene. Germline CDR1 reads SGHRS; CDR2 reads YFSETQ. This CDR3 has 15 amino acids. Trimming shortened V by 0 bases and J by 1 base, and 10 bases separated the two germline ends. The CDR3 nucleotides read TGCGCCAGCAGCTTGGGGACTCACTCGAACACTGAAGCTTTCTTT. Protein: CASSLGTHSNTEAFF.

The CDR3 spells CASSQDGTPNTGELFF. The CDR3 DNA reads as TGCGCCAGCAGCCAGGACGGGACACCAAACACCGGGGAGCTGTTTTTT. V and J are TRBV4-3 and TRBJ2-2; D perhaps matches TRBD1 (6 bases). This CDR3 region has 16 residues. Germline-derived CDR1 and CDR2 are LGHNA and YSLEER. Trimming removed 3 bases from V and 2 bases from J, with 13 bases in between.

This rearrangement joins TRBV19 to TRBJ1-2; TRBD1 aligns across 7 bases. The CDR3 runs to 15 residues. The V and J ends lost 4 bases and 6 bases, in that order; junction bases with no gene match: 11. Germline CDR1 is LNHDA and CDR2 is SQIVND (reference sequence). The DNA for the CDR3 is TGTGCCAGTAGTACGGACACGAACAGGGGAAATGGCTACACCTTC. Its protein is CASSTDTNRGNGYTF.

As to this clone: The sample contains more than one DNA sequence encoding this CDR3. The rearrangement links TRBV12-3 or TRBV12-4 to TRBJ1-2, with TRBD1 matching 7 bases. V gave up 3 bases and J gave up 2 bases; unmatched junction bases: 0. This CDR3 spans 13 amino acids. Here the CDR3 DNA reads TGTGCCAGCAGTTTGGACAGGAACTATGGCTACACCTTC. Its translation is CASSLDRNYGYTF.

The chain employs TRBV7-6 and TRBJ2-1, with 8 bases aligning to TRBD2. The CDR3 has 18 residues. V gave up 8 bases and J gave up 0 bases; unmatched junction bases: 15. In germline, CDR1 is SGHVS, CDR2 FNYEAQ. The CDR3 spells CASLVVAGPPDSYNEQFF. The CDR3 DNA follows: TGTGCCAGCCTTGTCGTAGCGGGGCCCCCGGACTCCTACAATGAGCAGTTCTTC.

The chain is built from TRBV12-3 or TRBV12-4 and TRBJ1-5; D perhaps matches TRBD1 (5 bases). V lost 1 base, J lost 8 bases, and 6 bases lay in between. CDR3 length equals 12 residues. The DNA for the CDR3 is TGTGCCAGCAGTTTAGTAGGGGAGCCCCAGCATTTT. It is translated as CASSLVGEPQHF.

The rearrangement uses TRBV6-1 and TRBJ2-1, with 7 bases that match TRBD1. This CDR3 contains 14 residues. Trimming removed 3 bases from V and 5 bases from J; junction bases left unmatched: 4. Germline values: CDR1 MNHNS, CDR2 SASEGT. CDR3 loop: CASSDGQANNEQFF. Written as DNA, the CDR3 is TGTGCCAGCAGTGACGGACAGGCCAACAATGAGCAGTTCTTC.

This clone was seen more than once but under ten times. This sequence joins TRBV2 and TRBJ1-2, with D perhaps TRBD1 (6 bases). The CDR3 is 13 amino acids. In germline, CDR1 is SNHLY, CDR2 FYNNEI. The V end lost 4 bases, the J end lost 7 bases, and 13 bases lay between the germline ends. The DNA of the CDR3 is TGTGCCAGCAGTGTAGGGGGAATGGGTGGCTACACCTTC. Protein: CASSVGGMGGYTF.

V is TRBV5-4 and J is TRBJ1-2; D gene ambiguous. V was clipped by 5 bases and J by 6 bases, with 17 bases between them. The CDR3 length is 14 residues. CDR1 SGHNT and CDR2 YYREEE come from the germline V gene (reference sequence). The CDR3 DNA reads TGTGCCAGCAGGCCAGCGACGGGAGCAGATGGCTACACCTTC. Its translation is CASRPATGADGYTF.

The chain recombines TRBV30 with TRBJ1-6; no clear D gene. CDR1 is GTSNPN and CDR2 is SVGIG in the germline V gene (reference sequence). CDR3 size: 12 residues. V lost 3 bases to trimming and J lost 10 bases, with 10 bases between them. The CDR3, as DNA: TGTGCCTGGAGAGTTACTCCGTCACCCCTCCACTTT. Encoded protein: CAWRVTPSPLHF.

The gene calls are TRBV19 and TRBJ2-2; TRBD1 might be the D (5 bases). Germline V gene data show CDR1 as LNHDA and CDR2 as SQIVND (reference sequence). The CDR3 extends over 16 amino acids. V lost 5 bases and J 3 bases, leaving 16 bases between the germline ends. CDR3: CASSPRVGVHTGELFF. For the CDR3, the DNA is TGTGCCAGTAGTCCAAGAGTAGGGGTTCACACCGGGGAGCTGTTTTTT.

The chain carries TRBV19 and TRBJ2-7, with D maybe TRBD1 (6 bases). Germline V gene lookup returns CDR1 LNHDA and CDR2 SQIVND (reference sequence). V shed 5 bases and J shed 0 bases, with 11 bases lying between them. This CDR3 spans 14 amino acids. CDR3 amino acids: CASSLQGSSYEQYF. The DNA for the CDR3 is TGTGCCAGTAGTTTACAGGGAAGCTCCTACGAGCAGTACTTC.